This T cell receptor beta chain emerged from a study of T-cell memory formation after mild COVID-19. TCRdb reprocessed the 5' RACE reads with MiXCR, giving one entry per CDR3 protein. The sample includes around 300,000 distinct CDR3 sequences, about 13% seen only once; the top ten take 22%. This clonotype was detected a few times. The CDR3 consists of 14 residues. The trim removed 7 bases at V and 7 bases at J, leaving 7 bases unmatched. Material: PBMCs or a T cell subset sorted from them (not recorded which). The rearrangement joins TRBV12-3 or TRBV12-4 to TRBJ2-1, with 10 bases aligning to TRBD2. The receptor's source is a man in his late teens or twenties who had mild COVID-19 (a few samples of this study predate the infection). Cell type and time point are not known. CDR3 sequence: CASKGSGGINEQFF. CDR3 sequence (DNA): TGTGCCAGCAAGGGTAGCGGGGGGATAAATGAGCAGTTCTTC.